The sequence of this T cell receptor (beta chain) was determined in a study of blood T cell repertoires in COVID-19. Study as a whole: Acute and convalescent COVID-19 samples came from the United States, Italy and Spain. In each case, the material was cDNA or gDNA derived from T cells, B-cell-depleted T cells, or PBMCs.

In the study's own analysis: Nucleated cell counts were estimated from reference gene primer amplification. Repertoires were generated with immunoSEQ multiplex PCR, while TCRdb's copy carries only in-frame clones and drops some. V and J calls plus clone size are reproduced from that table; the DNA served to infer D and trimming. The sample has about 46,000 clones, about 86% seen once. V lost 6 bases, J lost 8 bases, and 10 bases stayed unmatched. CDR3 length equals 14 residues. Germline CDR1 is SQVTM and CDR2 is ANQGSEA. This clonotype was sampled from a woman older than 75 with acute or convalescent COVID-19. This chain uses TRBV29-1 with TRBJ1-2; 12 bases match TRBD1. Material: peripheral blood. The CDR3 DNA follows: TGCAGCGTGGACACTGGGACAGGGGGCCGGGGCTACACCTTC. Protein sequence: CSVDTGTGGRGYTF.